These T cell receptor beta chains were read from a single sample in a study of T cell responses to AZD1222 COVID-19 vaccine. Libraries were prepared by immunoSEQ multiplex PCR; TCRdb keeps only in-frame clonotypes and omits some of them. Here the sample spans approximately 5,800 clones, around 87% being singletons. Sequencing used peripheral blood, obtained 28 days after the second AZD1222 dose. The receptor set was obtained from an adult who received the AZD1222 COVID-19 vaccine. CDR3s include the opening cysteine and the closing phenylalanine or tryptophan. A D gene is named only where the DNA matches it firmly. Only some rows state a clone size, as once, few, many or a class for expanded clones.

clone_size	j_call	d_call	v_call	cdr3_nt	cdr3_aa
NA	TRBJ2-7	NA	TRBV11-2	TGTGCCAGCAGACTACAGGAATACGAGCAGTACTTC	CASRLQEYEQYF
NA	TRBJ1-1	NA	TRBV6-2/TRBV6-3	TGTGCCAGCAGCTCTTATCCAAACACTGAAGCTTTCTTT	CASSSYPNTEAFF
NA	TRBJ1-1	NA	TRBV2	TGTGCCAGCAGGAAGGAACCGGACGGTACCACTGAAGCTTTCTTT	CASRKEPDGTTEAFF
few	TRBJ1-2	NA	TRBV4-1	TGCGCCAGCAGCCAAGATCGAGGGCAGGATAGCTATGGCTACACCTTC	CASSQDRGQDSYGYTF
NA	TRBJ2-1	TRBD1	TRBV11-1	TGTGCCAGCAGCCGGGACAGGGGGCGCCCGAATGAGCAGTTCTTC	CASSRDRGRPNEQFF
NA	TRBJ2-1	NA	TRBV6-6	TGTGCCAGCAGCTCCGGGGTAGATGAGCAGTTCTTC	CASSSGVDEQFF
NA	TRBJ2-5	NA	TRBV15	TGTGCCACCAGCAGAGCTGGAGTGGGTCCTAGGGAGACCCAGTACTTC	CATSRAGVGPRETQYF
once	TRBJ1-6	NA	TRBV27	TGTGCCAGCAGACCCGGACGGGTAGGTTCACCCCTCCACTTT	CASRPGRVGSPLHF
NA	TRBJ2-1	NA	TRBV11-3	TGTGCCAGCAGCCAAAGAGTGTGGGAGCAGTTCTTC	CASSQRVWEQFF
once	TRBJ2-5	NA	TRBV15	TGTGCCACCAGCAGAGATCCGAGTGGGGAGACCCAGTACTTC	CATSRDPSGETQYF
NA	TRBJ2-3	TRBD1	TRBV2	TGTGCCAGCAGTGAACAGGGGGCCCCGGGCGATACGCAGTATTTT	CASSEQGAPGDTQYF
NA	TRBJ2-3	NA	TRBV7-2	TGTGCCAGCAGCTTAGAGGCGTCAAAGAGCACAGATACGCAGTATTTT	CASSLEASKSTDTQYF
NA	TRBJ1-1	NA	TRBV2	TGTGCCAGCACACACCTACTGAGGGGCGAAGCTTTCTTT	CASTHLLRGEAFF
NA	TRBJ1-3	TRBD1	TRBV5-1	TGCGCCAGCAGCTTGTACAGGGGGACGGACACCATATATTTT	CASSLYRGTDTIYF
once	TRBJ2-1	NA	TRBV19	TGTGCCAGTAGTATAGGCGGGGACTACAATGAGCAGTTCTTC	CASSIGGDYNEQFF
NA	TRBJ2-7	NA	TRBV5-6	TGTGCCAGCAGCTCCGCTTCCTACGAGCAGTACTTC	CASSSASYEQYF
once	TRBJ2-1	TRBD2	TRBV3-1/TRBV3-2	TGTGCCAGCAGCCAAGTGTCCGGGAGGGGCGGGGGTGAGCAGTTCTTC	CASSQVSGRGGGEQFF
NA	TRBJ2-7	TRBD2	TRBV27	TGTGCCAGCAGTTGGACTAGCGGGCTTTCCTACGAGCAGTACTTC	CASSWTSGLSYEQYF
NA	TRBJ2-4	TRBD1	TRBV19	TGTGCCAGTAGTTCGAGGGGCGCAGGGGGCTTAGGCAAAAACATTCAGTACTTC	CASSSRGAGGLGKNIQYF
few	TRBJ1-4	NA	TRBV7-2	TGTGCCAGCAGCTTAATGGGACTCATAAATGAAAAACTGTTTTTT	CASSLMGLINEKLFF
NA	TRBJ2-5	NA	TRBV6-2/TRBV6-3	TGTGCCAGCAGTCTTCTGGGTAGGTGGGAGACCCAGTACTTC	CASSLLGRWETQYF
NA	TRBJ2-3	TRBD2	TRBV9	TGTGCCAGCAGCCCACGATATAGCGGGAGGGGATCGGATACGCAGTATTTT	CASSPRYSGRGSDTQYF
NA	TRBJ2-2	NA	TRBV11-2	TGTGCCAGCAGCTTCCTAGGGATCACCGGGGAGCTGTTTTTT	CASSFLGITGELFF
NA	TRBJ1-6	TRBD1	TRBV2	TGTGCCAGCAGTGAAGGGGGACAGGGGTATTCACCCCTCCACTTT	CASSEGGQGYSPLHF
once	TRBJ1-2	NA	TRBV25-1	TGTGCCAGCAGTGACAGGGGATATGGCTACACCTTC	CASSDRGYGYTF
NA	TRBJ2-7	TRBD1	TRBV7-6	TGTGCCAGCAGCTTGGGACAGGGTAACTCCTACGAGCAGTACTTC	CASSLGQGNSYEQYF